These T cell receptor beta chains were read from a single sample in a study of cytomegalovirus exposure and HLA in healthy donors. Clones were sequenced by immunoSEQ multiplex PCR, and TCRdb holds only the in-frame ones, with some missing. The sample includes about 260,000 clones, under 80% of them seen just once. The sequenced sample was PBMCs. The receptor set was obtained from a female donor in good health and CMV-seronegative. The CDR3 runs from the conserved cysteine through the conserved F or W. Fields, in order: V gene, clone size, J gene, D gene, CDR3 protein, CDR3 DNA. D genes are given only for firm matches. Only part of the rows carry a size: once, few, many, or a class if the clone is expanded.

V: TRBV19; size: NA; J: TRBJ1-1; D: TRBD1; CDR3: CASALPGTGRSAEAFF; DNA: TGTGCCAGCGCTCTGCCCGGGACAGGGAGGAGTGCTGAAGCTTTCTTT
V: TRBV28; size: NA; J: TRBJ1-4; D: NA; CDR3: CASTSGEEKLFF; DNA: TGTGCCTCCACCAGTGGGGAGGAAAAACTGTTTTTT
V: TRBV11-1; size: NA; J: TRBJ1-1; D: TRBD1; CDR3: CASSWRQGDNTEAFF; DNA: TGTGCCAGCAGCTGGAGACAGGGGGATAACACTGAAGCTTTCTTT
V: TRBV28; size: NA; J: TRBJ1-2; D: NA; CDR3: CASIASNYGYTF; DNA: TGTGCCAGCATAGCGTCTAACTATGGCTACACCTTC
V: TRBV25-1; size: NA; J: TRBJ2-7; D: NA; CDR3: CASSEGTASYEQYF; DNA: TGTGCCAGCAGTGAAGGGACTGCCTCCTACGAGCAGTACTTC
V: TRBV28; size: NA; J: TRBJ1-1; D: NA; CDR3: CASSRETAFF; DNA: TGTGCCAGCAGCCGGGAGACGGCTTTCTTT
V: TRBV5-1; size: NA; J: TRBJ2-7; D: TRBD1; CDR3: CASRVGDRVTYEQYF; DNA: TGCGCCAGCAGAGTAGGGGACAGGGTTACCTACGAGCAGTACTTC
V: TRBV11-2; size: NA; J: TRBJ2-7; D: TRBD2; CDR3: CASSGGTSGEQYF; DNA: TGTGCCAGCAGCGGGGGGACTAGCGGGGAGCAGTACTTC
V: TRBV6-4; size: NA; J: TRBJ2-2; D: NA; CDR3: CASRPSGGTGELFF; DNA: TGTGCCAGCCGACCAAGCGGTGGGACCGGGGAGCTGTTTTTT
V: TRBV9; size: NA; J: TRBJ2-3; D: NA; CDR3: CASSVVPSLVSSTDTQYF; DNA: TGTGCCAGCAGCGTAGTCCCCTCCCTAGTGTCTAGCACAGATACGCAGTATTTT
V: TRBV7-2; size: NA; J: TRBJ2-7; D: TRBD1; CDR3: CASSRGQGLYEQYF; DNA: TGTGCCAGCAGTCGGGGACAGGGTCTCTACGAGCAGTACTTC
V: TRBV25-1; size: NA; J: TRBJ2-1; D: TRBD2; CDR3: CASSLRGGSGYNEQFF; DNA: TGTGCCAGCAGTCTACGGGGCGGGAGTGGCTACAATGAGCAGTTCTTC
V: TRBV6-5; size: once; J: TRBJ2-5; D: TRBD1; CDR3: CASRGQGGQTQYF; DNA: TGTGCCAGCAGGGGACAGGGTGGACAGACCCAGTACTTC
V: TRBV5-1; size: NA; J: TRBJ1-3; D: NA; CDR3: CASSLAPRTDGNTIYF; DNA: TGCGCCAGCAGCTTGGCTCCCCGGACAGACGGAAACACCATATATTTT
V: TRBV27; size: NA; J: TRBJ2-5; D: TRBD2; CDR3: CASSFNLPSGRYPQETQYF; DNA: TGTGCCAGCAGTTTTAATTTGCCTAGCGGGAGGTATCCTCAAGAGACCCAGTACTTC
V: TRBV7-8; size: NA; J: TRBJ2-3; D: NA; CDR3: CASSLQGRGDTQYF; DNA: TGTGCCAGCAGCTTACAAGGTCGGGGGGATACGCAGTATTTT
V: TRBV5-4; size: few; J: TRBJ2-1; D: NA; CDR3: CASSSRRTVVEQFF; DNA: TGTGCCAGCAGCTCGCGACGCACAGTCGTTGAGCAGTTCTTC
V: TRBV28; size: NA; J: TRBJ2-2; D: TRBD1; CDR3: CASSPQGANTGELFF; DNA: TGTGCCAGCAGTCCACAGGGGGCGAACACCGGGGAGCTGTTTTTT
V: TRBV2; size: NA; J: TRBJ2-2; D: TRBD2; CDR3: CASDLAGGYTGELFF; DNA: TGTGCCAGCGACCTAGCGGGAGGATACACCGGGGAGCTGTTTTTT
V: TRBV6-5; size: few; J: TRBJ2-7; D: TRBD1; CDR3: CASSRAGTGDHEQYF; DNA: TGTGCCAGCAGCAGAGCCGGGACAGGGGATCACGAGCAGTACTTC
V: TRBV25-1; size: once; J: TRBJ2-7; D: TRBD2; CDR3: CASSELDSGSSYNYEQYF; DNA: TGTGCCAGCAGTGAATTAGATAGCGGGAGCTCTTATAACTACGAGCAGTACTTC
V: TRBV6-1; size: NA; J: TRBJ1-1; D: TRBD1; CDR3: CASSRTGTGVEAFF; DNA: TGTGCCAGCAGTCGGACCGGGACAGGGGTTGAAGCTTTCTTT
V: TRBV5-1; size: NA; J: TRBJ2-1; D: TRBD2; CDR3: CASSLGTSGNNEQFF; DNA: TGCGCCAGCAGCCTAGGGACTAGCGGAAACAATGAGCAGTTCTTC
V: TRBV7-5; size: NA; J: TRBJ2-1; D: NA; CDR3: CVRRRLGTSGKDEQFF; DNA: TGTGTCAGGAGACGGCTCGGGACTAGCGGGAAAGATGAGCAGTTCTTC
V: TRBV5-4; size: NA; J: TRBJ2-7; D: TRBD2; CDR3: CASSPLSGGTYEQYF; DNA: TGTGCCAGCAGCCCCCTTAGCGGGGGGACCTACGAGCAGTACTTC
V: TRBV27; size: NA; J: TRBJ1-1; D: NA; CDR3: CASSLSLLYTEAFF; DNA: TGTGCCAGCAGTTTGTCTCTGTTGTACACTGAAGCTTTCTTT
V: TRBV6-1; size: NA; J: TRBJ2-1; D: TRBD1; CDR3: CASSAQGQGNNEQFF; DNA: TGTGCCAGCAGTGCCCAGGGACAGGGAAACAATGAGCAGTTCTTC
V: TRBV11-2; size: NA; J: TRBJ1-3; D: NA; CDR3: CASTPGGGRRRDTIYF; DNA: TGTGCCAGCACCCCTGGGGGGGGCCGCCGAAGAGACACCATATATTTT
V: TRBV5-6; size: NA; J: TRBJ2-4; D: TRBD2; CDR3: CASTNSGSAKNIQYF; DNA: TGTGCCAGCACCAATAGCGGGAGCGCCAAAAACATTCAGTACTTC
V: TRBV28; size: NA; J: TRBJ2-3; D: NA; CDR3: CASSWAPGTDTQYF; DNA: TGTGCCAGCAGTTGGGCTCCGGGCACAGATACGCAGTATTTT
V: TRBV6-9; size: NA; J: TRBJ2-1; D: TRBD2; CDR3: CASSFMASGAHNEQFF; DNA: TGTGCCAGCAGTTTTATGGCTAGCGGGGCCCACAATGAGCAGTTCTTC
V: TRBV19; size: once; J: TRBJ2-5; D: TRBD1; CDR3: CASSLRDRRQETQYF; DNA: TGTGCCAGTAGTCTCCGGGACAGGCGCCAAGAGACCCAGTACTTC
V: TRBV11-3; size: NA; J: TRBJ1-2; D: NA; CDR3: CASSQSGQGYTF; DNA: TGTGCCAGCAGCCAAAGTGGGCAGGGCTACACCTTC
V: TRBV6-1; size: NA; J: TRBJ1-3; D: NA; CDR3: CASSLQPVSGNTIYF; DNA: TGTGCCAGCAGTCTACAGCCCGTTTCTGGAAACACCATATATTTT
V: TRBV4-1; size: NA; J: TRBJ2-5; D: NA; CDR3: CASSQADREETQYF; DNA: TGCGCCAGCAGCCAAGCGGACAGAGAGGAGACCCAGTACTTC
V: TRBV6-5; size: few; J: TRBJ1-6; D: NA; CDR3: CASSREIHAALHF; DNA: TGTGCCAGCAGCCGAGAAATCCATGCCGCCCTCCACTTT
V: TRBV6-5; size: NA; J: TRBJ1-1; D: TRBD1; CDR3: CASKKQAGGVEAFF; DNA: TGTGCCAGCAAAAAACAAGCAGGGGGCGTTGAAGCTTTCTTT
V: TRBV5-1; size: NA; J: TRBJ2-7; D: TRBD1; CDR3: CASSLARGQGFFGEQYF; DNA: TGCGCCAGCAGCTTGGCCAGGGGACAGGGATTTTTTGGCGAGCAGTACTTC
V: TRBV4-1; size: NA; J: TRBJ1-1; D: NA; CDR3: CASSPIGGEAFF; DNA: TGCGCCAGCAGCCCGATCGGGGGTGAAGCTTTCTTT
V: TRBV10-3; size: NA; J: TRBJ2-1; D: TRBD2; CDR3: CAISLGLAGANEQFF; DNA: TGTGCCATCAGCCTCGGACTAGCGGGAGCTAATGAGCAGTTCTTC
V: TRBV18; size: once; J: TRBJ2-7; D: NA; CDR3: CASSENRDEQYF; DNA: TGTGCCAGCTCAGAAAACAGGGACGAGCAGTACTTC
V: TRBV5-1; size: NA; J: TRBJ1-1; D: TRBD1; CDR3: CASSLEQGVRNTEAFF; DNA: TGCGCCAGCAGCTTGGAGCAGGGGGTTCGGAACACTGAAGCTTTCTTT
V: TRBV28; size: NA; J: TRBJ2-7; D: TRBD2; CDR3: CASTLGASGTREQYF; DNA: TGTGCCAGCACCCTGGGGGCTAGCGGGACACGGGAGCAGTACTTC
V: TRBV30; size: once; J: TRBJ1-2; D: NA; CDR3: CAWSVGQANYGYTF; DNA: TGTGCCTGGAGTGTAGGTCAGGCTAACTATGGCTACACCTTC
V: TRBV15; size: NA; J: TRBJ1-1; D: TRBD1; CDR3: CATSRTGGMNTEAFF; DNA: TGTGCCACCAGCAGAACAGGGGGGATGAACACTGAAGCTTTCTTT
V: TRBV7-2; size: NA; J: TRBJ2-7; D: TRBD2; CDR3: CASSSLAGLTYEQYF; DNA: TGTGCCAGCAGCTCCTTAGCGGGACTCACCTACGAGCAGTACTTC
V: TRBV7-9; size: NA; J: TRBJ1-4; D: NA; CDR3: CSSSSAPTGVDEKLFF; DNA: TGTTCCAGCAGCTCGGCGCCGACAGGCGTAGATGAAAAACTGTTTTTT
V: TRBV19; size: once; J: TRBJ1-4; D: TRBD1; CDR3: CASSDRVETYNEKLFF; DNA: TGTGCCAGTAGCGACAGGGTCGAGACATATAATGAAAAACTGTTTTTT